The 4 T cell receptor beta chains in this list originate from one sample, sequenced in a study of spatial heterogeneity in lung cancer. Overall study results and limits: Within tumors, counts of expanded alpha and beta TCRs tracked tumor mutation counts.

Documented time point: sample taken at primary tumor resection. MiXCR was run by TCRdb on the 5' RACE reads, yielding one entry per CDR3 protein. The sample shows about 9,800 distinct CDR3 sequences, about 6% of them seen only once. No antigen is known for these receptors. Specimen: lung tumor tissue, collected at surgery. Receptors originate from a male donor with early-stage non-small cell lung cancer.

In its sample, this clonotype was seen many times. The chain combines TRBV3-1 with TRBJ2-7, with D unclear. Germline CDR1 is LGHDT and CDR2 is YNNKEL (reference sequence). CDR3 length: 15 residues. V lost 5 bases, J lost 0 bases, and 14 bases lay in between. The DNA for the CDR3 is TGTGCCAGCAGCGCCCTAGGCGGAAGCTCCTACGAGCAGTACTTC. As protein: CASSALGGSSYEQYF.

Sample share makes this clonotype medium-sized. This rearrangement joins TRBV25-1 to TRBJ2-1, with D perhaps TRBD1 or TRBD2 (6 bases each). Per germline, CDR1 MGHDK and CDR2 SYGVNS. Trimming pared 3 bases from V and 14 bases from J, leaving 11 bases between. CDR3 length: 11 residues. CDR3 DNA: TGTGCCAGCAGTGATAACAGGGAGGAGTTCTTC. Translation gives CASSDNREEFF.

This clonotype rates as medium-sized (0.01 to 0.1%). The J gene is TRBJ1-5, the V gene TRBV12-3 or TRBV12-4, with 10 nucleotides matching TRBD1. With V trimmed by 4 bases and J by 3 bases, 3 bases remained unmatched. CDR3 length: 15 residues. The CDR3 region is CASSSGTGANQPQHF. For the CDR3, the DNA is TGTGCCAGCAGTTCCGGGACAGGGGCCAATCAGCCCCAGCATTTT.

This clonotype was observed at least ten times. This chain connects TRBV20-1 to TRBJ2-3; 8 nucleotides match TRBD2. The CDR3 is made up of 17 amino acids. Germline V gene sequence: CDR1 DFQATT, CDR2 SNEGSKA (reference sequence). J lost 2 bases, V lost 3 bases, and 13 bases had no gene match. Here the CDR3 DNA reads TGCAGTGCTAGTGGGTTGGCCTGGCGGGGGGCCACAGATACGCAGTATTTT. Translation: CSASGLAWRGATDTQYF.